The rows below give T cell receptor beta chains drawn from one sample of a study of patients and donors after allogeneic stem cell transplantation. TCRdb passed the RT-PCR reads through MiXCR, listing each CDR3 protein once. The sample holds a few hundred thousand distinct CDR3 sequences, more than 35% seen once. The sequenced sample consisted of blood, either unsorted or a sorted T cell fraction (not recorded which). These TCRs come from a human donor who was either an allogeneic HSCT recipient or a stem cell or donor lymphocyte infusion donor (not recorded which). It is not recorded whose cells these are; they may come from a transplant donor. The CDR3 runs from the conserved cysteine through the conserved F or W. The order of the fields is D gene, J gene, clone size, V gene, CDR3 DNA, CDR3 protein. The D gene is left open where the match is weak. Where a row states a size, it is once, few, many or the class of an expanded clone; other rows omit it.

>NA|TRBJ1-4|few|TRBV4-2
TGTGCCAGCAGCCTACATGTCCGCCTTAAAAATGAAAAACTGTTTTTT
CASSLHVRLKNEKLFF
>NA|TRBJ2-7|NA|TRBV6-2/TRBV6-3
TGTGCTAGCAGCCTCCCCGGCATCTCCGAGCAGTACTTC
CASSLPGISEQYF
>TRBD1|TRBJ2-5|few|TRBV3-1
TGTGCCAGCAGCCAAGTGAGGGGACAGCCGGAGACCCAGTACTTC
CASSQVRGQPETQYF
>NA|TRBJ1-2|NA|TRBV2
TGTGCCAGCAGACATCCGGGACGGGATTTGGGCTACACCTTC
CASRHPGRDLGYTF
>NA|TRBJ2-3|few|TRBV7-3
TGTGCCAGCAGCTTAGATGGCGAAGATACGCAGTATTTT
CASSLDGEDTQYF
>NA|TRBJ2-1|NA|TRBV12-3/TRBV12-4
TGTGCCAGCAGCCCCCGGGGCCGCCCGTACAATGAGCAGTTCTTC
CASSPRGRPYNEQFF
>NA|TRBJ1-4|NA|TRBV7-9
TGTGCCAGCAGCTTAGCGCGTATAAGGGGTGCCGGTGAAAAACTGTTTTTT
CASSLARIRGAGEKLFF
>NA|TRBJ1-5|NA|TRBV7-2
TGTGCCAGCAGCCGTGGACAGTTCGGTCAGCCCCAGCATTTT
CASSRGQFGQPQHF
>NA|TRBJ2-1|NA|TRBV10-3
TGTGCCATCAGTGAGCGAGGCCGCGGGAATGAGCAGTTCTTC
CAISERGRGNEQFF
>TRBD1|TRBJ2-7|few|TRBV3-1
TGTGCCAGCAGCCATCGGGACAGTACCTACGAGCAGTACTTC
CASSHRDSTYEQYF
>TRBD1|TRBJ1-2|few|TRBV9
TGTGCCAGCAGCTTCTTGGACAGGGCCTATGGCTACACCTTC
CASSFLDRAYGYTF
>TRBD1|TRBJ2-3|NA|TRBV24-1
TGTGCCACCAAGACCGGGACAGGGTTTTCAGATACGCAGTATTTT
CATKTGTGFSDTQYF
>NA|TRBJ1-2|few|TRBV5-4
TGTGCCAGCCAGGCCGGAGAGGGCATCTATGGCTACACCTTC
CASQAGEGIYGYTF
>TRBD1|TRBJ1-2|NA|TRBV12-3/TRBV12-4
TGTGCCAGCAGCCAGGACAGGGACGGCTACACCTTC
CASSQDRDGYTF
>NA|TRBJ1-1|NA|TRBV7-9
TGTGCCAGCAGCATTAGACTACCTGAAGCTTTCTTT
CASSIRLPEAFF
>NA|TRBJ1-2|few|TRBV2
TGTGCCAGCGAGCGGGTTACATATGGCTACACCTTC
CASERVTYGYTF
>TRBD1|TRBJ1-2|NA|TRBV3-1
TGTGCCAGCAGCCAGAGGGGGACAGTCTATGGCTACACCTTC
CASSQRGTVYGYTF
>NA|TRBJ1-1|NA|TRBV25-1
TGTGCCAGCAGTGAATCCGTGACAGGTCCGCCAACGAACACTGAAGCTTTCTTT
CASSESVTGPPTNTEAFF
>NA|TRBJ2-1|NA|TRBV25-1
TGTGCCAGCAGTGAGTTTACCGGGACACTCTCCTACAATGAGCAGTTCTTC
CASSEFTGTLSYNEQFF
>NA|TRBJ1-1|NA|TRBV18
TGTGCCAGCTCAACCAGGCTACCACAGGGGAACACTGAAGCTTTCTTT
CASSTRLPQGNTEAFF
>NA|TRBJ2-7|few|TRBV6-2/TRBV6-3
TGTGCCAGCAGTTACTCAGGGTTTACGCAGAACTTC
CASSYSGFTQNF
>NA|TRBJ1-6|few|TRBV7-9
TGTGCCAGCAGGCGGGACGGTCGTAATTCACCCCTCCACTTT
CASRRDGRNSPLHF
>NA|TRBJ1-1|few|TRBV29-1
TGCAGCGTTGCGGAAGATAACACTGAAGCTTTCTTT
CSVAEDNTEAFF
>NA|TRBJ2-3|once|TRBV7-3
TGTGCCAGCAGCTTAAACACAGGAGGCACAGATACGCAGTATTTT
CASSLNTGGTDTQYF
>NA|TRBJ2-3|few|TRBV12-3/TRBV12-4
TGTGCCAGCAGGGCAGATTACGATACGCAGTATTTT
CASRADYDTQYF
>NA|TRBJ2-4|NA|TRBV27
TGTGCCAGCAGTTTAGGCCCGGGGGAAAACATTCAGTACTTC
CASSLGPGENIQYF
>NA|TRBJ2-2|NA|TRBV19
TGTGCCAGTAGTCCGGGTCTCACCGGGGAGCTGTTTTTT
CASSPGLTGELFF
>NA|TRBJ2-3|few|TRBV30
TGTGCCTGGAGTTGGGGCACAGATACGCAGTATTTT
CAWSWGTDTQYF
>NA|TRBJ1-2|few|TRBV10-3
TGTGCCATCTACCTCCCCAACTATGGCTACACCTTC
CAIYLPNYGYTF
>TRBD1|TRBJ1-2|NA|TRBV7-2
TGTGCCAGCAGCCAGGGACAGGGTATCGGCTACACCTTC
CASSQGQGIGYTF
>NA|TRBJ2-6|few|TRBV12-3/TRBV12-4
TGTGCCAGCAGGGCCGGAAGCTCTGGGGCCAACGTCCTGACTTTC
CASRAGSSGANVLTF
>NA|TRBJ1-1|many|TRBV7-8
TGTGCCAGCAGCTCGCAGAGAATGAACACTGAAGCTTTCTTT
CASSSQRMNTEAFF
>NA|TRBJ1-5|few|TRBV4-1
TGCGCCAGCAGCCAAGCGGGGCAGGGACCCAATCAGCCCCAGCATTTT
CASSQAGQGPNQPQHF
>NA|TRBJ1-1|NA|TRBV20-1
TGCAGTGCAATCGGGGGCCGGTCCTCAAACACTGAAGCTTTCTTT
CSAIGGRSSNTEAFF
>NA|TRBJ1-5|many|TRBV7-2
TGTGCCAGCAGCTTAGGGCCCCCAGGGCCTAGCAATCAGCCCCAGCATTTT
CASSLGPPGPSNQPQHF
>NA|TRBJ1-3|NA|TRBV5-1
TGCGCCAGCAGCACTACAGGGACCTCTGGAAACACCATATATTTT
CASSTTGTSGNTIYF